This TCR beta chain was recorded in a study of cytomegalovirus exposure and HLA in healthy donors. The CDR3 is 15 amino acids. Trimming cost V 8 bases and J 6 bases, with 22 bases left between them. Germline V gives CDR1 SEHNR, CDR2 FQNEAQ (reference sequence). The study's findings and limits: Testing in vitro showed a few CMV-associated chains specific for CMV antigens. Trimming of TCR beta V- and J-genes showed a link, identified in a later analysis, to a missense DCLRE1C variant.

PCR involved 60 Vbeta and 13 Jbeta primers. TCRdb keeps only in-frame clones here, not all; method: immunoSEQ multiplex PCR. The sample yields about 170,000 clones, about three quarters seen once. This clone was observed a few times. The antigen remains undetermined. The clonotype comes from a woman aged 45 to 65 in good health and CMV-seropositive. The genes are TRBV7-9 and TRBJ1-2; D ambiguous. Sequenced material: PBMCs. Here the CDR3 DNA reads TGTGCCAGCGCCCTCCGGGGAGAGGGTAGGGATGGCTACACCTTC. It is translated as CASALRGEGRDGYTF.